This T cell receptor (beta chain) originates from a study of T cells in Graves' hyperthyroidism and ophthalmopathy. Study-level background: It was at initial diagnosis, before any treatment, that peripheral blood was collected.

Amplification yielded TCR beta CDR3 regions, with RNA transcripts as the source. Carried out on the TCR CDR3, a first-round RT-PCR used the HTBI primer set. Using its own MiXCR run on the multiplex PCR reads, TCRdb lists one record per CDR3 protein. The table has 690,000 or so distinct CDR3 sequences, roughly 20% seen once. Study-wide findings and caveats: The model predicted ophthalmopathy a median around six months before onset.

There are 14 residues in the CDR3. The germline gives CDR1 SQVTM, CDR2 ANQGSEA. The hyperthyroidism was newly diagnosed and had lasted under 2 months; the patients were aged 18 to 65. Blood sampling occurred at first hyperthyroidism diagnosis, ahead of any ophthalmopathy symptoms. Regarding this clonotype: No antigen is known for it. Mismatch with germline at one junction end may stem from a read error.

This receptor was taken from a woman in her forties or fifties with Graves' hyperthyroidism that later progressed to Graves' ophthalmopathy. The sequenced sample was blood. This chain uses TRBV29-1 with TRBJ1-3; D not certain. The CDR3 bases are TGCAGCGTTGTCGAACGGCTCGACGGAAGCACCATATATTTT. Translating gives CSVVERLDGSTIYF.